This T cell receptor (beta chain) was found in a study of CD8 T cells in ankylosing spondylitis. TCRdb re-analysed the 5' RACE reads in MiXCR, keeping a single row per CDR3 protein. The table records 750,000 to 850,000 distinct CDR3 sequences, 12% of them present only once. General study points: Reportedly, significant enrichment of disease-linked clones occurred in matched ankylosing spondylitis synovial fluid. Disease-linked clones, CD8+, were relatively rare in peripheral blood. Reactive arthritis synovial fluid and blood were previously reported to contain some motif variants. One TCR beta motif, made up of roughly eight highly homologous variants, appeared characteristic of ankylosing spondylitis blood.

Comment on this clonotype: Its cognate antigen is unknown.

V lost 3 bases, J lost 0 bases, and 9 bases lay in between. The CDR3 contains 14 residues. Per germline, CDR1 DFQATT and CDR2 SNEGSKA (reference sequence). V gene TRBV20-1 combines with J gene TRBJ1-5; the D is unclear. This clonotype was obtained from a male donor with ankylosing spondylitis. Input material: blood, either unsorted or a sorted T cell fraction (not recorded which). The CDR3 loop reads CSARGSNSNQPQHF. CDR3 DNA sequence: TGCAGTGCTAGGGGGAGCAATAGCAATCAGCCCCAGCATTTT.